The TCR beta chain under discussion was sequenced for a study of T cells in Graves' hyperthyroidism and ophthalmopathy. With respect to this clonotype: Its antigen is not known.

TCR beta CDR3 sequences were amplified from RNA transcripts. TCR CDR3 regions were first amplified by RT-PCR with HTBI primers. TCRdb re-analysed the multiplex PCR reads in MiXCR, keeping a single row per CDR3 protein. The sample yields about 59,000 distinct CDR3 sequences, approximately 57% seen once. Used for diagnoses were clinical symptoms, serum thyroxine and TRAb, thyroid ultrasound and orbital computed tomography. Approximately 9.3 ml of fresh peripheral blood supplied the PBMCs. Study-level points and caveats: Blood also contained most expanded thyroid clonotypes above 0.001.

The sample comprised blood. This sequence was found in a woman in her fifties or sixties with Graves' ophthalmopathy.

CDR3 loop: CASSDVGSGRGDTQYF. CDR3 bases: TGTGCCAGCAGTGACGTCGGTAGCGGGAGAGGAGATACGCAGTATTTT. The rearrangement links TRBV25-1 to TRBJ2-3, with TRBD2 identical over 9 bases. This CDR3 contains 16 residues. The ends lost 3 bases at V and 5 bases at J; junction bases unmatched: 9. Germline-derived CDR1 and CDR2 are MGHDK and SYGVNS.